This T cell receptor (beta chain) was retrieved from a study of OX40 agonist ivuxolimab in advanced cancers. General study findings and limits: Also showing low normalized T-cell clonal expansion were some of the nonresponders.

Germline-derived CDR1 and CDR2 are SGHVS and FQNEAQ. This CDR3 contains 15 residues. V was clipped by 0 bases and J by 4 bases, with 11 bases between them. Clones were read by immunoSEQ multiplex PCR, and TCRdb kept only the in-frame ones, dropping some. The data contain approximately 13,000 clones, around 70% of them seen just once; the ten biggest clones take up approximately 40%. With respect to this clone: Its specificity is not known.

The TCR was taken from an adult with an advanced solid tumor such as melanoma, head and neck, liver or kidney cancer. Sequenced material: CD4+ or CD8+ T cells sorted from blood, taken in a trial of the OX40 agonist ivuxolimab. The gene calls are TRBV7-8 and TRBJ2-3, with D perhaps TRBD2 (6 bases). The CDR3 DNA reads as TGTGCCAGCAGCTTAGCGGGAGGCCCCGCAGATACGCAGTATTTT. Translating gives CASSLAGGPADTQYF.